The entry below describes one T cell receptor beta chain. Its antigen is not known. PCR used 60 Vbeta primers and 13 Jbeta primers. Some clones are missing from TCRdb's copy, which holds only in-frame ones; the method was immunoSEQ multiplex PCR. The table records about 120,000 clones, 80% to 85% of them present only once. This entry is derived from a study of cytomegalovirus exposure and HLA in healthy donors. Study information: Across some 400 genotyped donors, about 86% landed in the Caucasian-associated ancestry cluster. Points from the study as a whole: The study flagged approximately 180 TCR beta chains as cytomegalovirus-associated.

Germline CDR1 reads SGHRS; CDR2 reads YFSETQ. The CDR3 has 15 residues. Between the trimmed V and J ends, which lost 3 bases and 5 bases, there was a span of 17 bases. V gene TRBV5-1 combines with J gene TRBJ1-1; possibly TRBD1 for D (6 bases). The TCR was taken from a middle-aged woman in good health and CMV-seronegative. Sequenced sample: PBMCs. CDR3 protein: CASSSLTGSGTEAFF. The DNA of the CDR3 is TGCGCCAGCAGCTCGCTAACAGGGTCGGGGACTGAAGCTTTCTTT.